This T cell receptor beta chain was observed in a study of blood T cell repertoires in COVID-19. TCRdb keeps only in-frame clones here, not all; method: immunoSEQ multiplex PCR. In the table there are about 300,000 clones, 86% of which are singletons. Between the trimmed V and J ends, which lost 4 bases and 2 bases, there was a span of 6 bases. Per the germline V gene, CDR1 is MDHEN and CDR2 is SYDVKM. The CDR3 is 12 amino acids. Participant age was about 18 to 100 years, and participants resided in fewer than 30 US areas. The study assigned cohorts using participant-reported clinical history. As to this clone: The same CDR3 arises from other DNA sequences in this sample as well.

Sequences were obtained from PBMCs or T cells enriched from blood (not recorded which). The chain is built from TRBV28 and TRBJ2-7; TRBD1 might be the D (5 bases). The sequence derives from a young man who had recovered from COVID-19. CDR3 nucleotides: TGTGCCAGCAGTTCGGACACCTACGAGCAGTACTTC. Translating it yields CASSSDTYEQYF. The full variable domain, rest sourced from reference TRBV28 and TRBJ2-7, is DVKVTQSSRYLVKRTGEKVFLECVQDMDHENMFWYRQDPGLGLRLIYFSYDVKMKEKGDIPEGYSVSREKKERFSLILESASTNQTSMYLCASSSDTYEQYFGPGTRLTVT.